What follows describes a single TCR beta chain. Its cognate antigen is unknown. The sample is drawn from a study of cytomegalovirus exposure and HLA in healthy donors. The study's findings and limits: The study recorded over 150 TCR beta chains that were cytomegalovirus-associated. Reports credit the classifier with highly specific, highly sensitive diagnosis of cytomegalovirus status.

The donors were in the roughly 120-subject validation cohort, distinct from the approximately 700-subject first cohort. Measured with immunoSEQ multiplex PCR; TCRdb has only the in-frame clones, and not every one. Of some 110,000 clones detected, 94% appear once; the ten largest clones hold approximately 1.2%. This CDR3 is built from 13 residues. The germline V and J ends were trimmed by 4 bases and 3 bases, with 9 bases remaining between them. The germline V gene has CDR1 ENHRY and CDR2 SYGVKD. The V and J genes are TRBV10-3 and TRBJ2-5; D remains unclear. The sequence was collected from a woman in her late teens or twenties in good health and CMV-seronegative. Material for sequencing was PBMCs. Here the CDR3 DNA reads TGTGCCATCAGTGGTTCTAGAGAAGAGACCCAGTACTTC. Residues: CAISGSREETQYF.